One and the same sample provided the 27 T cell receptor beta chains below, sequenced in a study of T cell responses to AZD1222 COVID-19 vaccine. Assay: immunoSEQ multiplex PCR; the TCRdb copy retains only in-frame clones and omits some. Among about 130,000 clones listed, roughly 89% were seen once. The source was peripheral blood, collected 28 days after the second AZD1222 dose. These receptors all stem from an adult who received the AZD1222 COVID-19 vaccine.

This clone appeared a few times. The chain has TRBV29-1 and TRBJ1-1, with D maybe TRBD1 (5 bases). Germline-derived CDR1 and CDR2 are SQVTM and ANQGSEA. The CDR3 consists of 13 residues. Trimming cost V 3 bases and J 0 bases, with 8 bases left between them. The CDR3 sequence: CSVDRQLNTEAFF. The CDR3 DNA follows: TGCAGCGTTGACCGACAGTTGAACACTGAAGCTTTCTTT.

The chain combines TRBV7-8 with TRBJ2-1; D is ambiguous. The V end lost 0 bases, the J end lost 6 bases, and 12 bases lay between the germline ends. In germline, CDR1 is SGHVS, CDR2 FQNEAQ. CDR3 size: 15 residues. CDR3 nucleotide sequence: TGTGCCAGCAGCTTAGCGCTTTCAGGATCCAATGAGCAGTTCTTC. Translation gives CASSLALSGSNEQFF.

This clone has a handful of counts. V and J are TRBV6-6 and TRBJ2-7; tentatively, D is TRBD1 (5 bases). This CDR3 comprises 13 residues. Germline CDR1 MNHNY, CDR2 SVGAGI (reference sequence). V lost 2 bases and J lost 1, with 6 bases in between. CDR3 in DNA: TGTGCCAGCAGTTACAGGGGTTCCTACGAGCAGTACTTC. It specifies CASSYRGSYEQYF.

The V gene is TRBV11-3, the J gene TRBJ2-7, with a weak D call TRBD1 (6 bases). Deletions cut 0 bases from V and 6 bases from J, with 15 bases between. The CDR3 sequence is 15 residues long. Germline loops: CDR1 SGHNT, CDR2 YENEEA. DNA for the CDR3: TGTGCCAGCAGCTTAGAGACAGGATTCGGAGTCGAGCAGTACTTC. This gives the protein CASSLETGFGVEQYF. The full variable domain, in which reference TRBV11-3 and TRBJ2-7 provide the parts outside the CDR3, is EAGVVQSPRYKIIEKKQPVAFWCNPISGHNTLYWYLQNLGQGPELLIRYENEEAVDDSQLPKDRFSAERLKGVDSTLKIQPAELGDSAVYLCASSLETGFGVEQYFGPGTRLTVT.

This clone was seen only once. V and J are TRBV5-1 and TRBJ2-2; TRBD2 matches at 9 bases. Germline V gene sequence: CDR1 SGHRS, CDR2 YFSETQ. The CDR3 is made up of 15 amino acids. V lost 3 bases and J lost 6; bases outside the gene matches: 6. CDR3 region: CASSSSGTNPGELFF. DNA for the CDR3: TGCGCCAGCAGCTCTAGCGGGACGAATCCCGGGGAGCTGTTTTTT.

This chain joins TRBV9 and TRBJ2-2, with unresolved D. The ends were cut back, 6 bases at V and 2 bases at J, with 5 bases in the middle. The CDR3 length is 12 residues. Per germline, CDR1 SGDLS and CDR2 YYNGEE. The CDR3 bases are TGTGCCAGCACCGAAAACACCGGGGAGCTGTTTTTT. Its translation is CASTENTGELFF.

This CDR3 is CASSQERTKNNYGYTF. Here the CDR3 DNA reads TGCGCCAGCAGCCAAGAAAGGACAAAAAATAACTATGGCTACACCTTC. V is TRBV4-3 and J is TRBJ1-2; TRBD1 is a possible D gene (5 bases). The CDR3 runs 16 residues. In germline, CDR1 is LGHNA, CDR2 YSLEER. The V gene lost 0 bases and the J gene lost 1 base, with 12 bases spanning the gap.

The CDR3 reads CASSLAGAGNEKLFF. For the CDR3, the DNA is TGTGCCAGCAGCTTGGCCGGGGCGGGTAATGAAAAACTGTTTTTT. The V call is TRBV5-4, the J call TRBJ1-4, with D maybe TRBD1 (5 bases). Trimming pared 0 bases from V and 4 bases from J, leaving 10 bases between. There are 15 residues in the CDR3. From germline, CDR1 is SGHNT and CDR2 YYREEE (reference sequence).

V gene TRBV3-1 (or the pseudogene TRBV3-2) combines with J gene TRBJ2-7, with TRBD1 matching over 9 bases. The germline V gene encodes CDR1 LGHDT and CDR2 YNNKEL (reference sequence). The J segment lost 5 bases and the V segment lost 2 bases, leaving 10 bases of the junction unmatched. CDR3 length: 16 amino acids. The CDR3 bases are TGTGCCAGCAGCCAAACTCCGGGACAGGGCAGAAACGAGCAGTACTTC. Translated, it gives CASSQTPGQGRNEQYF.

The rearrangement joins TRBV9 to TRBJ2-1; TRBD1 is a possible D gene (6 bases). Trimming cost V 2 bases and J 6 bases, with 12 bases left between them. Germline assignment: CDR1 SGDLS and CDR2 YYNGEE. There are 14 residues in the CDR3. The CDR3 loop reads CASSVGAGANEQFF. CDR3 nucleotides: TGTGCCAGCAGCGTCGGGGCAGGGGCCAATGAGCAGTTCTTC.

The rearrangement links TRBV6-5 to TRBJ2-7; 7 bases line up with TRBD1. This CDR3 has 14 residues. The ends lost 8 bases at V and 0 bases at J; junction bases unmatched: 7. Germline CDR1 is MNHEY and CDR2 is SVGAGI. The CDR3 reads CASCTGETSYEQYF. The CDR3 nucleotides read TGTGCCAGCTGCACAGGGGAGACCTCCTACGAGCAGTACTTC.

The gene calls are TRBV7-8 and TRBJ1-2; D might be TRBD1 (5 bases). Germline values: CDR1 SGHVS, CDR2 FQNEAQ. V dropped 1 base and J dropped 6 bases, with 9 bases sitting between them. This CDR3 is 13 amino acids long. The DNA of the CDR3 is TGTGCCAGCAGCTTAGTCGGGGCGAATGGCTACACCTTC. It codes for CASSLVGANGYTF.

The chain links TRBV9 to TRBJ1-1; D ambiguous. Germline loops: CDR1 SGDLS, CDR2 YYNGEE. V lost 0 bases and J 3 bases, leaving 9 bases between the germline ends. The CDR3 has 14 amino acids. The CDR3 coding sequence is TGTGCCAGCAGCGTAGCCGGGAAGGACACTGAAGCTTTCTTT. The encoded protein is CASSVAGKDTEAFF.

V usage is TRBV7-2 and J usage is TRBJ2-3; 11 bases are a match to TRBD2. The CDR3 spans 16 residues. V lost 3 bases to trimming and J lost 0 bases; unmatched junction nucleotides: 2. The germline V gene encodes CDR1 SGHTA and CDR2 FQGNSA. CDR3 protein: CASSFRTSGSTDTQYF. The CDR3 DNA sequence: TGTGCCAGCAGCTTCAGGACTAGCGGGAGCACAGATACGCAGTATTTT.

This clone has just a few counts. This rearrangement joins TRBV5-1 to TRBJ1-5, with D perhaps TRBD1 (5 bases). The V gene lost 1 base and the J gene lost 4 bases, with 9 bases spanning the gap. Germline V gene sequence: CDR1 SGHRS, CDR2 YFSETQ. The CDR3 contains 14 residues. The CDR3 nucleotides are TGCGCCAGCAGCTTGAGCCCAGGGAATCAGCCCCAGCATTTT. Protein product: CASSLSPGNQPQHF.

CDR3 sequence reads: CASSPPVGTVTNSPLHF. CDR3 sequence (DNA): TGTGCCAGCTCACCACCGGTGGGAACTGTTACTAATTCACCCCTCCACTTT. This chain uses TRBV18 with TRBJ1-6; D is unclear. With 0 bases removed from V and 6 bases from J, the gap between germline ends came to 15 bases. In germline, CDR1 is KGHSH, CDR2 LQKENI. The CDR3 has 17 residues.

The CDR3 here is CASSYSFEYNEQFF. CDR3 sequence (DNA): TGTGCCAGCAGTTACAGTTTCGAATACAATGAGCAGTTCTTC. J is TRBJ2-1 and V is TRBV6-5; the D is unclear. Trimming cost V 2 bases and J 4 bases, with 9 bases left between them. Per the germline V gene, CDR1 is MNHEY and CDR2 is SVGAGI. The CDR3 has 14 residues.

The J gene is TRBJ2-3, the V gene TRBV7-2; 11 bases are shared with TRBD2. V gave up 6 bases and J gave up 15 bases; unmatched junction bases: 8. The CDR3 is 12 amino acids. Per the germline V gene, CDR1 is SGHTA and CDR2 is FQGNSA. The CDR3 region is CASSHTSGGIYF. The CDR3 region has the DNA TGTGCCAGCAGTCACACTAGCGGGGGAATTTATTTT.

This chain links TRBV27 with TRBJ2-7, with a weak D call TRBD2 (6 bases). This CDR3 has 11 amino acids. Germline V gene lookup returns CDR1 MNHEY and CDR2 SMNVEV (reference sequence). CDR3 nucleotides: TGTGCGGCGGGACCGGCCTACGAGCAGTACTTC. It specifies CAAGPAYEQYF.

The V and J genes are TRBV6-5 and TRBJ1-2; the D gene is possibly TRBD1 (6 bases). Trimming cost V 6 bases and J 4 bases, with 15 bases left between them. The CDR3 extends over 14 amino acids. CDR1 is MNHEY and CDR2 is SVGAGI in the germline V gene. The DNA of the CDR3 is TGTGCCAGCAGCTGGGGGGCGAAACCCTATGGCTACACCTTC. Translated, it gives CASSWGAKPYGYTF.

J is TRBJ2-2 and V is TRBV30, with 10 bases that match TRBD1. Trimming at V came to 4 bases and at J to 3 bases, leaving 2 bases not matched to a gene. This CDR3 region has 14 residues. The germline CDR1 and CDR2 sequences are GTSNPN and SVGIG (reference sequence). CDR3: CAWKDRGDTGELFF. CDR3 DNA: TGTGCCTGGAAGGACAGGGGGGACACCGGGGAGCTGTTTTTT.

V is TRBV5-1 and J is TRBJ1-3, with D tentatively TRBD1 (5 bases). V dropped 4 bases and J dropped 4 bases, with 15 bases sitting between them. The germline CDR1 and CDR2 sequences are SGHRS and YFSETQ. This CDR3 contains 15 residues. The CDR3 reads CASSPDPGSGNTIYF. CDR3 coding DNA: TGCGCCAGCAGCCCCGATCCAGGGTCGGGAAACACCATATATTTT.

This clone was seen just once. The V gene is TRBV7-2, the J gene TRBJ1-1; D is ambiguous. This CDR3 is built from 13 residues. CDR1 SGHTA and CDR2 FQGNSA come from the germline V gene. Trimming removed 2 bases from V and 5 bases from J, with 9 bases in between. In nucleotides, the CDR3 is TGTGCCAGCAGCTTAATCCGGAGGACTGAAGCTTTCTTT. It encodes CASSLIRRTEAFF.

The rearrangement joins TRBV7-9 to TRBJ2-7, with TRBD2 identical over 8 bases. After removal of 6 bases from V and 3 bases from J, the junction contained 4 bases not matched to a gene. In germline, CDR1 is SEHNR, CDR2 FQNEAQ (reference sequence). The length of the CDR3 is 13 residues. The DNA for the CDR3 is TGTGCCAGCAGGTTGAGCGGGGGCTACGAGCAGTACTTC. It translates to CASRLSGGYEQYF.

The chain combines TRBV5-6 with TRBJ1-2; D is uncertain. The CDR3 consists of 15 residues. V was clipped by 6 bases and J by 3 bases, with 18 bases between them. Germline V lookup: CDR1 SGHDT, CDR2 YYEEEE. The CDR3 loop is CASTLFQDGYYGYTF. CDR3 DNA sequence: TGTGCCAGCACCCTATTTCAGGACGGATACTATGGCTACACCTTC.

This clone was recorded only once. V usage is TRBV5-1 and J usage is TRBJ1-6, with D possibly matching TRBD1 (6 bases). Looked up from germline, CDR1 is SGHRS and CDR2 is YFSETQ. This CDR3 has 14 residues. The V end was cut by 4 bases, the J end by 7 bases, with 12 bases between. In DNA form, the CDR3 reads TGCGCCAGCAGCCCACAGGGCATCAATTCACCCCTCCACTTT. Its translation: CASSPQGINSPLHF.

The rearrangement links TRBV19 to TRBJ2-1, with 10 positions matching TRBD1. Trimming took 7 bases from V and 8 from J; bases not matched to a gene: 5. The CDR3 covers 13 residues. The germline V gene has CDR1 LNHDA and CDR2 SQIVND (reference sequence). The chain's CDR3 is CASKGTGVDEQFF. The CDR3 region has the DNA TGTGCCAGTAAAGGGACAGGGGTTGATGAGCAGTTCTTC.